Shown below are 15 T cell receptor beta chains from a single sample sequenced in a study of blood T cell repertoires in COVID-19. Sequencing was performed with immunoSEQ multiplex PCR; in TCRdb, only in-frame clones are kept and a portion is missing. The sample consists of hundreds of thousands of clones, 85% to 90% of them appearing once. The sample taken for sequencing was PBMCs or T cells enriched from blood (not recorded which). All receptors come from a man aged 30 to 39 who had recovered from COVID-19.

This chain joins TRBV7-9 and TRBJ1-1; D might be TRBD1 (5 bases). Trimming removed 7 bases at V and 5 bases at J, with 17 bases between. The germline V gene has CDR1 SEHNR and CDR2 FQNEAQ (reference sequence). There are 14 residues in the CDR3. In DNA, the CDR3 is TGTGCCAGCACTCGGAGCAGGGAATGGACTGAAGCTTTCTTT. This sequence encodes CASTRSREWTEAFF.

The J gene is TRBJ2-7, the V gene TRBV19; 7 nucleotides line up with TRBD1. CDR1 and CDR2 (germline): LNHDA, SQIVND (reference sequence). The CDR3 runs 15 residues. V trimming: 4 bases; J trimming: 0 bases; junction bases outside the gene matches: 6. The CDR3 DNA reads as TGTGCCAGTAGTAGGGGACAGAAACACTCCTACGAGCAGTACTTC. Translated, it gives CASSRGQKHSYEQYF. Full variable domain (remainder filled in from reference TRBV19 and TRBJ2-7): DGGITQSPKYLFRKEGQNVTLSCEQNLNHDAMYWYRQDPGQGLRLIYYSQIVNDFQKGDIAEGYSVSREKKESFPLTVTSAQKNPTAFYLCASSRGQKHSYEQYFGPGTRLTVT.

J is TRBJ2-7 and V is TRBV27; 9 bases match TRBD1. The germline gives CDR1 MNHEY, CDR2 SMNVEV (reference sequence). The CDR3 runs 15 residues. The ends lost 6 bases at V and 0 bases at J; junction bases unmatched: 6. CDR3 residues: CASRTGGSISYEQYF. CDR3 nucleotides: TGTGCCAGCAGAACAGGGGGCTCAATCTCCTACGAGCAGTACTTC.

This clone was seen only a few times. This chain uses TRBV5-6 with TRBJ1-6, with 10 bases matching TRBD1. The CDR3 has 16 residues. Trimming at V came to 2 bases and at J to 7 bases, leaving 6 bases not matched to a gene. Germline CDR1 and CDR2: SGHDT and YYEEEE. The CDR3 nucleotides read TGTGCCAGCAGCTTTACGACAGGGGGCGGCAATTCACCCCTCCACTTT. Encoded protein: CASSFTTGGGNSPLHF.

CDR3 in DNA: TGTGCCAGCAGGGAGGCAGATACGCAGTATTTT. The encoded protein is CASREADTQYF. J is TRBJ2-3 and V is TRBV11-2, with D possibly matching TRBD2 (5 bases). Germline V gives CDR1 SGHAT, CDR2 FQNNGV. V was pared by 6 bases and J by 4 bases, with 5 bases between. The CDR3 covers 11 residues.

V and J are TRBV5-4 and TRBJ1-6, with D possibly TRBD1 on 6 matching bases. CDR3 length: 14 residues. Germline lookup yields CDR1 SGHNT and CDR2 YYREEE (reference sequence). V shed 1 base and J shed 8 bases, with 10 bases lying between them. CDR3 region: CASSLPGDDSPLHF. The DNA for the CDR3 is TGTGCCAGCAGCTTGCCAGGGGATGATTCACCCCTCCACTTT.

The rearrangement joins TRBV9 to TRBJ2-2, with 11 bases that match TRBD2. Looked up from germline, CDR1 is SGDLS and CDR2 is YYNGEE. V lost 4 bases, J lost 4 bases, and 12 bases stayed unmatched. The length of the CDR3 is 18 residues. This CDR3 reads CASSQGTGLAEITGELFF. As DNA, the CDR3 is TGTGCCAGCAGCCAAGGCACGGGACTAGCGGAGATCACCGGGGAGCTGTTTTTT.

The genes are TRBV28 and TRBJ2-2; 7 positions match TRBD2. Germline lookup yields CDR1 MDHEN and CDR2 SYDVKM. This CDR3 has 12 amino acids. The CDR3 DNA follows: TGTGGCGGCGGGAGGAACACCGGGGAGCTGTTTTTT. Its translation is CGGGRNTGELFF. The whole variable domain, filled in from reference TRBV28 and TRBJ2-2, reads DVKVTQSSRYLVKRTGEKVFLECVQDMDHENMFWYRQDPGLGLRLIYFSYDVKMKEKGDIPEGYSVSREKKERFSLILESASTNQTSMYLCGGGRNTGELFFGEGSRLTVL.

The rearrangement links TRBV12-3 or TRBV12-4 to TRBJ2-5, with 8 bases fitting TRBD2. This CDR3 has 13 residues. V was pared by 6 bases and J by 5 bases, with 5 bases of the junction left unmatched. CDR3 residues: CASSGLAQETQYF. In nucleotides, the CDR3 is TGTGCCAGCAGCGGACTAGCCCAGGAGACCCAGTACTTC.

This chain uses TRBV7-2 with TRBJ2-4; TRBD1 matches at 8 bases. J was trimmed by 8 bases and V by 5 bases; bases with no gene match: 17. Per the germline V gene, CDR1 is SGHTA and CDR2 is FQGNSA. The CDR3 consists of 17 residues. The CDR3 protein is CASSPVGRGQAWDIQYF. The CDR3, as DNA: TGTGCCAGCAGCCCCGTAGGTCGGGGACAGGCGTGGGACATTCAGTACTTC. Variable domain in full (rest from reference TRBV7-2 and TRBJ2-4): GAGVSQSPSNKVTEKGKDVELRCDPISGHTALYWYRQSLGQGLEFLIYFQGNSAPDKSGLPSDRFSAERTGGSVSTLTIQRTQQEDSAVYLCASSPVGRGQAWDIQYFGAGTRLSVL.

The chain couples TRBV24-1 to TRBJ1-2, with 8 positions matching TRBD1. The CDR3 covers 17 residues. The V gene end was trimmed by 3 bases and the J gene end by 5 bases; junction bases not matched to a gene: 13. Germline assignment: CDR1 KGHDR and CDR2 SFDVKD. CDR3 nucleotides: TGTGCCACCAGTGATGGTACCGGGACAGGTGGATTATATGGCTACACCTTC. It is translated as CATSDGTGTGGLYGYTF.

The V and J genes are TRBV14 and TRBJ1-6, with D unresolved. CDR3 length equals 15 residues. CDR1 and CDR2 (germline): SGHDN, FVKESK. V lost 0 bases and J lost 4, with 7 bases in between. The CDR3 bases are TGTGCCAGCAGCCAAGACTCCGGGTATAATTCACCCCTCCACTTT. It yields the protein CASSQDSGYNSPLHF. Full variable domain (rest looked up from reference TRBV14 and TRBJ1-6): EAGVTQFPSHSVIEKGQTVTLRCDPISGHDNLYWYRRVMGKEIKFLLHFVKESKQDESGMPNNRFLAERTGGTYSTLKVQPAELEDSGVYFCASSQDSGYNSPLHFGNGTRLTVT.

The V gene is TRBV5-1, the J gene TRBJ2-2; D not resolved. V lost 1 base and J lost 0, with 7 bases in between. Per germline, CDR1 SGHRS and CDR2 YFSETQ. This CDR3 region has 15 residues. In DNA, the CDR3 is TGCGCCAGCAGCTTGTACACCGCGAACACCGGGGAGCTGTTTTTT. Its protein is CASSLYTANTGELFF.

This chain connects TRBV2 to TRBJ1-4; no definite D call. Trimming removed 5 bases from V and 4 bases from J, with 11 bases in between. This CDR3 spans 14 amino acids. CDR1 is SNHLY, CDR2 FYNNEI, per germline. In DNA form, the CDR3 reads TGTGCCAGCAGTCCTTACAAAAATAATGAAAAACTGTTTTTT. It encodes CASSPYKNNEKLFF.

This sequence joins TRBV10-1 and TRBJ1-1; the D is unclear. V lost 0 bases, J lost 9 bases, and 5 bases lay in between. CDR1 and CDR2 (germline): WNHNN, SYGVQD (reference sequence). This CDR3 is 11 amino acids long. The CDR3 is CASSESGKAFF. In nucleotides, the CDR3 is TGCGCCAGCAGTGAGTCCGGTAAAGCTTTCTTT.